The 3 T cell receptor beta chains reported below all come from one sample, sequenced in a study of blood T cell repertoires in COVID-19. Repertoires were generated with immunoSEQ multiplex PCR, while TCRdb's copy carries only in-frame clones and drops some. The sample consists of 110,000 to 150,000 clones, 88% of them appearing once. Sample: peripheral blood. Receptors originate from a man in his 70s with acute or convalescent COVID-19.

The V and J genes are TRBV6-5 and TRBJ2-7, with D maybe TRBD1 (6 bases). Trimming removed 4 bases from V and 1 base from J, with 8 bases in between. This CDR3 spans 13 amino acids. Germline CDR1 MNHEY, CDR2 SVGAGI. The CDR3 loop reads CASSFTGSYEQYF. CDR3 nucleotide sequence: TGTGCCAGCAGTTTCACAGGGTCCTACGAGCAGTACTTC.

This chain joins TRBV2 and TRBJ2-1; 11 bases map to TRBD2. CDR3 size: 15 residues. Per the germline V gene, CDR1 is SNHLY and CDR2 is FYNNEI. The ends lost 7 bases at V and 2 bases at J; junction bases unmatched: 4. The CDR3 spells CASNLAGGAYNEQFF. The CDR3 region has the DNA TGTGCCAGCAACCTAGCGGGGGGAGCCTACAATGAGCAGTTCTTC.

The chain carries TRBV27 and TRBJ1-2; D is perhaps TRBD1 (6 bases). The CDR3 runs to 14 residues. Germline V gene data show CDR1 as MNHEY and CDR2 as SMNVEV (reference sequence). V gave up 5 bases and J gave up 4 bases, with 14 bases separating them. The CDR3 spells CASSALVQGYGYTF. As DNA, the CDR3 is TGTGCCAGCAGTGCCCTTGTACAGGGCTATGGCTACACCTTC.